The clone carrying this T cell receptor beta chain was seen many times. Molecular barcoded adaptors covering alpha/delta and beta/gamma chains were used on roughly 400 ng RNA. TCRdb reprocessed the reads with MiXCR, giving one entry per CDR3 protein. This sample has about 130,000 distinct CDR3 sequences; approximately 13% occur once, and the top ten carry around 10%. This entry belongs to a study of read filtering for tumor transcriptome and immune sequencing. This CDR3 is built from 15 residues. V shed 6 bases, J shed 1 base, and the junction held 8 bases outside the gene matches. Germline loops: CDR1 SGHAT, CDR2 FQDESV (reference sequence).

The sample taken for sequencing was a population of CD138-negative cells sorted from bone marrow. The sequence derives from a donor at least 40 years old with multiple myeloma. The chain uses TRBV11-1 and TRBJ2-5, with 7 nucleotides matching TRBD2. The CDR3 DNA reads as TGTGCCAGCAGAACAAGCGGGGACCGCCAAGAGACCCAGTACTTC. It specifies CASRTSGDRQETQYF.